A selection of T cell receptor beta chains follows, all from one sample in a study of blood T cell repertoires in COVID-19. Sequencing used immunoSEQ multiplex PCR; TCRdb keeps in-frame clones, though not all of them. The sample has roughly 100,000 clones; roughly four fifths are singletons. What was sequenced was peripheral blood. The receptors here all came from a man between 65 and 85 years old with active or convalescent COVID-19. Each CDR3 is given with its conserved first and last residue. Each record gives: V gene, clone size, D gene, J gene, CDR3 DNA, CDR3 protein. A D gene is named only where the DNA matches it firmly. Expanded clones are given a class, and other clones once, few, many or no size at all.

V: TRBV6-6; size: -; D: -; J: TRBJ2-1; DNA: TGTGCCAGCAGTTACTCCCGCAATGAGCAGTTCTTC; CDR3: CASSYSRNEQFF
V: TRBV6-4; size: once; D: TRBD1; J: TRBJ1-2; DNA: TGTGCCAGCAGTGCGACAGGGTCACACTATGGCTACACCTTC; CDR3: CASSATGSHYGYTF
V: TRBV24-1; size: -; D: -; J: TRBJ2-5; DNA: TGTGCCACCAGTGTATCGGGTTCGGAGACCCAGTACTTC; CDR3: CATSVSGSETQYF
V: TRBV18; size: few; D: -; J: TRBJ1-6; DNA: TGTGCCAGCACAGGGAAAGAAAATTCACCCCTCCACTTT; CDR3: CASTGKENSPLHF
V: TRBV5-1; size: -; D: TRBD2; J: TRBJ2-3; DNA: TGCGCCAGCAGCTTGGGCACGGGAGGGGCAGATACGCAGTATTTT; CDR3: CASSLGTGGADTQYF
V: TRBV7-2; size: -; D: -; J: TRBJ1-2; DNA: TGTGCCAGCAGCCCCTCCCGGACATCTTATTATGGCTACACCTTC; CDR3: CASSPSRTSYYGYTF
V: TRBV6-1; size: -; D: TRBD1; J: TRBJ2-7; DNA: TGTGCCAGCAGTGAAGGTGGGGCAGGGGGCTACGAGCAGTACTTC; CDR3: CASSEGGAGGYEQYF
V: TRBV27; size: few; D: TRBD2; J: TRBJ2-3; DNA: TGTGCCAGCAGTTTATTTGGGAGGGGCCTCGGCACAGATACGCAGTATTTT; CDR3: CASSLFGRGLGTDTQYF
V: TRBV14; size: -; D: -; J: TRBJ1-1; DNA: TGTGCCAGCAGCCGACAGCTGAACACTGAAGCTTTCTTT; CDR3: CASSRQLNTEAFF
V: TRBV7-9; size: -; D: TRBD1; J: TRBJ1-3; DNA: TGTGCCAGCAGCTCGGACAGGGATGGAAACACCATATATTTT; CDR3: CASSSDRDGNTIYF
V: TRBV9; size: -; D: -; J: TRBJ1-1; DNA: TGTGCCAGCAGCCCACGAAGTAACGGTGAAGCTTTCTTT; CDR3: CASSPRSNGEAFF
V: TRBV10-1; size: -; D: TRBD1; J: TRBJ2-3; DNA: TGCGCCAGCAGTCCTGGACAGGGAGGTGGCACAGATACGCAGTATTTT; CDR3: CASSPGQGGGTDTQYF
V: TRBV14; size: -; D: -; J: TRBJ1-1; DNA: TGTGCCAGCAGCGAATTGGGGACTAACACTGAAGCTTTCTTT; CDR3: CASSELGTNTEAFF
V: TRBV5-1; size: -; D: -; J: TRBJ2-2; DNA: TGCGCCAGCAGCTTGGTGGCAGGTGCGAACACCGGGGAGCTGTTTTTT; CDR3: CASSLVAGANTGELFF
V: TRBV3-1/TRBV3-2; size: -; D: -; J: TRBJ1-1; DNA: TGTGCCAGCAGCCCCCTTGGAGGGGACACTGAAGCTTTCTTT; CDR3: CASSPLGGDTEAFF
V: TRBV28; size: -; D: TRBD1; J: TRBJ1-2; DNA: TGTGCCAGCAGCCTGGACAGGGACTATGGCTACACCTTC; CDR3: CASSLDRDYGYTF
V: TRBV13; size: -; D: -; J: TRBJ1-1; DNA: TGTGCCAGCAGCTTAGGGCGGCAAGAAGCTTTCTTT; CDR3: CASSLGRQEAFF
V: TRBV25-1; size: once; D: TRBD1; J: TRBJ1-6; DNA: TGTGCCAGCAGTGTCCCGGGACAGGGAGTAAATTCACCCCTCCACTTT; CDR3: CASSVPGQGVNSPLHF
V: TRBV27; size: -; D: -; J: TRBJ1-4; DNA: TGTGCCAGCCGTGGAACAGCCGCCGTGAAACTGTTTTTT; CDR3: CASRGTAAVKLFF
V: TRBV5-1; size: -; D: -; J: TRBJ1-1; DNA: TGCGCCAGCAGCTTGGGATTGGGGAGGAACACTGAAGCTTTCTTT; CDR3: CASSLGLGRNTEAFF
V: TRBV19; size: few; D: TRBD2; J: TRBJ2-1; DNA: TGTGCCAGTAGCCGGACTAGCGGGGGATACAATGAGCAGTTCTTC; CDR3: CASSRTSGGYNEQFF
V: TRBV3-1/TRBV3-2; size: -; D: -; J: TRBJ2-5; DNA: TGTGCCAGCAGCCAAGAGGGGGGGGCTGGAGAGACCCAGTACTTC; CDR3: CASSQEGGAGETQYF
V: TRBV4-1; size: -; D: -; J: TRBJ2-5; DNA: TGCGCCAGCAGCCCTTTGCAAGGGGGAGGGCAAGAGACCCAGTACTTC; CDR3: CASSPLQGGGQETQYF
V: TRBV11-2; size: once; D: -; J: TRBJ2-5; DNA: TGTGCCAGCAGCCCCCCTGGGGCCCCCGAGACCCAGTACTTC; CDR3: CASSPPGAPETQYF
V: TRBV3-1/TRBV3-2; size: -; D: -; J: TRBJ1-1; DNA: TGTGCCAGCAGCCAAAGAGGGTTGAACACTGAAGCTTTCTTT; CDR3: CASSQRGLNTEAFF
V: TRBV5-6; size: -; D: -; J: TRBJ1-6; DNA: TGTGCCAGCAGCTTGGTGTCGGACTCCGACAATTCACCCCTCCACTTT; CDR3: CASSLVSDSDNSPLHF
V: TRBV27; size: -; D: TRBD1; J: TRBJ1-4; DNA: TGTGCCAGCAGTTTCCGACAGGGTGGGGGTGAAAAACTGTTTTTT; CDR3: CASSFRQGGGEKLFF
V: TRBV27; size: -; D: TRBD1; J: TRBJ2-7; DNA: TGTGCCAGCAGTTTAAGGACAGGGGGCGACGAGCAGTACTTC; CDR3: CASSLRTGGDEQYF
V: TRBV5-1; size: few; D: -; J: TRBJ1-1; DNA: TGCGCCAGCAGCTTGGCGGCGGGGCGGGACACTGAAGCTTTCTTT; CDR3: CASSLAAGRDTEAFF
V: TRBV5-1; size: -; D: -; J: TRBJ1-1; DNA: TGCGCCAGCAGCTTGGCCGGGGCAGGGACAACTGAAGCTTTCTTT; CDR3: CASSLAGAGTTEAFF
V: TRBV7-3; size: -; D: -; J: TRBJ1-5; DNA: TGTGCCAGCAGCCGTCGAGGTAGCAATCAGCCCCAGCATTTT; CDR3: CASSRRGSNQPQHF
V: TRBV5-1; size: once; D: TRBD1; J: TRBJ1-3; DNA: TGCGCCAGCAGGGACGCACAGGGGACTGGAAACACCATATATTTT; CDR3: CASRDAQGTGNTIYF
V: TRBV6-5; size: -; D: -; J: TRBJ2-5; DNA: TGTGCCAGCAGTTACAGGGGCCGGTCCCGGGAGACCCAGTACTTC; CDR3: CASSYRGRSRETQYF
V: TRBV12-3/TRBV12-4; size: -; D: TRBD1; J: TRBJ1-2; DNA: TGTGCCAGCAGTTTATTAGGGGGCGGCTACACCTTC; CDR3: CASSLLGGGYTF
V: TRBV2; size: -; D: -; J: TRBJ2-7; DNA: TGTGCCAGCAGCTCACAGGGCCCCCCGGGCGAGCAGTACTTC; CDR3: CASSSQGPPGEQYF
V: TRBV9; size: -; D: -; J: TRBJ1-1; DNA: TGTGCCAGCAGCGTCAGGGGAAGCACTGAAGCTTTCTTT; CDR3: CASSVRGSTEAFF
V: TRBV18; size: -; D: -; J: TRBJ1-2; DNA: TGTGCCAGCTCACCGGTCAGGTCCGAGGGTAACTATGGCTACACCTTC; CDR3: CASSPVRSEGNYGYTF
V: TRBV2; size: once; D: TRBD1; J: TRBJ2-5; DNA: TGTGCCAGTAGCCAGGGGGATGGGGAGACCCAGTACTTC; CDR3: CASSQGDGETQYF
V: TRBV5-5; size: few; D: TRBD1; J: TRBJ1-5; DNA: TGTGCCAGCAGCCCTGGACAGGTTTATAGCAATCAGCCCCAGCATTTT; CDR3: CASSPGQVYSNQPQHF
V: TRBV4-2; size: -; D: TRBD2; J: TRBJ2-3; DNA: TGTGCCAGCAGCCAACTCGGACTAGCGGGAGGAGGGACAGATACGCAGTATTTT; CDR3: CASSQLGLAGGGTDTQYF
V: TRBV20-1; size: -; D: -; J: TRBJ2-7; DNA: TGCAGTGCTAGTCCTCCCCGGAGGCCCCGCTCCTACGAGCAGTACTTC; CDR3: CSASPPRRPRSYEQYF
V: TRBV28; size: -; D: TRBD1; J: TRBJ1-2; DNA: TGTGCCAGCAGTTCGGGACAGGGAGGGGGTTATGGCTACACCTTC; CDR3: CASSSGQGGGYGYTF
V: TRBV5-4; size: -; D: TRBD1; J: TRBJ1-1; DNA: TGTGCCAGCAGCTTAACCGGGACAGGGGAGAACACTGAAGCTTTCTTT; CDR3: CASSLTGTGENTEAFF
V: TRBV28; size: -; D: -; J: TRBJ1-4; DNA: TGTGCCAGCAGGGCCCAGAGGGCAACTAATGAAAAACTGTTTTTT; CDR3: CASRAQRATNEKLFF
V: TRBV30; size: -; D: -; J: TRBJ1-5; DNA: TGTGCCTGGAGTGGCCCGGGGAGCAATCAGCCCCAGCATTTT; CDR3: CAWSGPGSNQPQHF
V: TRBV2; size: -; D: -; J: TRBJ1-1; DNA: TGTGCCAGCAGGGGGGACGGAGGGTCGAACACTGAAGCTTTCTTT; CDR3: CASRGDGGSNTEAFF
V: TRBV11-2; size: -; D: -; J: TRBJ1-3; DNA: TGTGCCAGCAGCCCTTGGGGACTCCCCCTCTCTGGAAACACCATATATTTT; CDR3: CASSPWGLPLSGNTIYF